This T cell receptor (beta chain) stems from a study of metastatic and nonmetastatic thyroid tumors. As for the study in general: Repertoire data that came from the blood and tumor or nodule tissue of malignant and benign thyroid patients were compared.

Via MiXCR, TCRdb re-called the PCR reads. The sample has 40,000 to 45,000 clones; roughly a sixth are singletons. This clone was detected ten times or more. The germline CDR1 and CDR2 sequences are WSHSY and SAAADI. The CDR3 runs 15 residues. The V gene lost 5 bases and the J gene lost 0 bases, with 11 bases spanning the gap. All patients were untreated before thyroid surgery. This rearrangement joins TRBV10-2 to TRBJ1-3; D gene unclear. The sequence derives from a female donor with papillary thyroid cancer or a benign thyroid nodule (not recorded which). Some clones in this sample may be carry-over from other donors' samples. Source material: blood. CDR3 nucleotides: TGCGCCAGCAGTCCGGGGAGGGACTCTGGAAACACCATATATTTT. It specifies CASSPGRDSGNTIYF.